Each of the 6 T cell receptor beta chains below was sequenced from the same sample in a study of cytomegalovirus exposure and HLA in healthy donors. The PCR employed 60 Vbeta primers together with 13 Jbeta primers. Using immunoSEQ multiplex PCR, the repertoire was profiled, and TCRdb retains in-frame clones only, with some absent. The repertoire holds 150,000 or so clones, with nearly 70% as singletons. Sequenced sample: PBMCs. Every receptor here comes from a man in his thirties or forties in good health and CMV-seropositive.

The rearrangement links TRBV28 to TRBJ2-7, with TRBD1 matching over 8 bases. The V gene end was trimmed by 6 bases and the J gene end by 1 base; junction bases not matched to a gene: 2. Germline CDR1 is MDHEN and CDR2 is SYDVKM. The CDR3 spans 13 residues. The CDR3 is CASSTGGSYEQYF. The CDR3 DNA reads TGTGCCAGCAGCACAGGGGGATCCTACGAGCAGTACTTC.

The CDR3 sequence is CASSQDWQGAFYGYTF. The DNA for the CDR3 is TGCGCCAGCAGCCAAGATTGGCAGGGGGCGTTCTATGGCTACACCTTC. The chain combines TRBV4-1 with TRBJ1-2; 8 bases are a match to TRBD1. CDR3 length: 16 amino acids. The germline CDR1 and CDR2 sequences are MGHRA and YSYEKL. V gave up 0 bases and J gave up 4 bases; unmatched junction bases: 7.

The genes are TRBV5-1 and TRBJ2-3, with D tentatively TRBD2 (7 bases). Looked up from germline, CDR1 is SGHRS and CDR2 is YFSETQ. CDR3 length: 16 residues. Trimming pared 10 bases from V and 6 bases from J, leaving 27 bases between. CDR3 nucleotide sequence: TGCGCCGGATCGAGTCTGGGGACGGGGAGGGGGGATACGCAGTATTTT. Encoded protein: CAGSSLGTGRGDTQYF.

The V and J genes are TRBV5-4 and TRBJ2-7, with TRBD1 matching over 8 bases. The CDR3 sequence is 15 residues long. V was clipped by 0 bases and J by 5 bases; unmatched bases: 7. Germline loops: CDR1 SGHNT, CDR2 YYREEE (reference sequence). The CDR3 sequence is CASSLVGQGRNEQYF. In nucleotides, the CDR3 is TGTGCCAGCAGCTTGGTCGGACAGGGCAGGAACGAGCAGTACTTC.

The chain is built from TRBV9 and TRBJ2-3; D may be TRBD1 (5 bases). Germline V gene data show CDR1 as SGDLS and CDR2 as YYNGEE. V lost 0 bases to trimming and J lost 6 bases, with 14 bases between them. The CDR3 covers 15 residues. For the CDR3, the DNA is TGTGCCAGCAGCGTAGAGGGGCAGTCGGCGGATACGCAGTATTTT. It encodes CASSVEGQSADTQYF. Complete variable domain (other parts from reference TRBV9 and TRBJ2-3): DSGVTQTPKHLITATGQRVTLRCSPRSGDLSVYWYQQSLDQGLQFLIQYYNGEERAKGNILERFSAQQFPDLHSELNLSSLELGDSALYFCASSVEGQSADTQYFGPGTRLTVL.

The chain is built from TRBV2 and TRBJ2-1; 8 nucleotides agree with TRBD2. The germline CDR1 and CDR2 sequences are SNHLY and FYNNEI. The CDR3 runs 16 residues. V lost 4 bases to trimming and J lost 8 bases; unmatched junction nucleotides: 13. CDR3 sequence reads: CASSGEAGVLNYEQFF. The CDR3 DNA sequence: TGTGCCAGCAGTGGAGAAGCGGGAGTTCTTAATTATGAGCAGTTCTTC.